The TCR beta chain described here comes from a study of T cell repertoires in cytomegalovirus infection. In the study overall: Matching HLA type, along with CMV infection, was indicated by public TCR beta signatures.

This CDR3 contains 13 residues. V gave up 7 bases and J gave up 0 bases, with 12 bases separating them. Germline-derived CDR1 and CDR2 are DFQATT and SNEGSKA (reference sequence). This clonotype showed up just a few times. No antigen is known for it. One entry per CDR3 protein results from TCRdb running MiXCR on the reads. The sample includes about 130,000 distinct CDR3 sequences, 24% of them seen just once. Specimen: PBMCs, sequenced either directly or after in vitro stimulation (not recorded which). The TCR originated in a human donor in good health (CMV status not recorded). Some clones in this sample may be carry-over from other donors' samples. This chain links TRBV20-1 with TRBJ1-2; D is uncertain. CDR3 protein: CSGVARTNYGYTF. CDR3 in DNA: TGCAGTGGGGTGGCAAGAACTAACTATGGCTACACCTTC.